The present entry profiles one T cell receptor (beta chain) with its context. Repertoires were generated with immunoSEQ multiplex PCR, while TCRdb's copy carries only in-frame clones and drops some. The sample contains more than 85,000 clones, 70% to 90% of which appear only once. This sample is part of a study of control samples from healthy donors and cancer patients. CDR3 length: 15 residues. Germline loops: CDR1 SGHRS, CDR2 YFSETQ. Trimming removed 2 bases from V and 4 bases from J, with 12 bases in between. This sequence originates from an older woman with lung cancer. The rearrangement joins TRBV5-1 to TRBJ2-2; perhaps D is TRBD1 or TRBD2 (5 bases each). The sequenced material came from PBMCs. In DNA, the CDR3 is TGCGCCAGCAGCTTCCACGGGGCCGGCACCGGGGAGCTGTTTTTT. As protein: CASSFHGAGTGELFF.